This T cell receptor (beta chain) was sequenced during a study of CD8 T cells in Susac syndrome. Study details: Active disease was present in roughly six of the sequenced Susac syndrome patients, whereas eight or nine of them were in remission.

Concerning this clonotype itself: Its antigen is not identified.

Trimming took 4 bases from V and 4 from J; bases not matched to a gene: 3. Per germline, CDR1 SGHDN and CDR2 FVKESK. The CDR3 sequence is 14 residues long. Study-wide results and limits: It was acknowledged in the study that the number of individuals who were included in its TCR sequencing and HLA analysis was relatively small.

cDNA came from about 0.51 to 1 ug RNA primed by random hexamers. MiXCR, run by TCRdb on the immunoSEQ multiplex PCR reads, gives a single entry per CDR3 protein. Of some 75,000 distinct CDR3 sequences listed, 93% were seen once; the top ten hold 0.4% to 0.55%. FACS was used to enrich TEMRA cells, whereas the CD8+ and CD4+ T cells were obtained by negative isolation. This clonotype was obtained from a human donor with Susac syndrome. Sequencing used CD8+ T cells from PBMCs. The J gene is TRBJ2-1, the V gene TRBV14; the match to TRBD1 covers 8 bases. In DNA form, the CDR3 reads TGTGCCAGCAGCCGAGGGACAGGTTACAATGAGCAGTTCTTC. Translating gives CASSRGTGYNEQFF.